This is a list of T cell receptor beta chains from one sample in a study of cytomegalovirus exposure and HLA in healthy donors. Clones were sequenced by immunoSEQ multiplex PCR, and TCRdb holds only the in-frame ones, with some missing. Here the sample table reports approximately 58,000 clones. The sample taken for sequencing was PBMCs. The source is a man aged 30-40 years in good health and CMV-seropositive. Each CDR3 is given with its conserved first and last residue. The D gene is left open where the match is weak.

j_call: TRBJ2-2; d_call: NA; v_call: TRBV4-1; cdr3_nt: TGCGCCAGCAGCCAAGGGCTCCTAGTCGGGGAGCTGTTTTTT; cdr3_aa: CASSQGLLVGELFF
j_call: TRBJ2-1; d_call: TRBD2; v_call: TRBV7-3; cdr3_nt: TGTGCCAGCAGCTCCCAAGCACTAGCGGATTTTGGTAATGAGCAGTTCTTC; cdr3_aa: CASSSQALADFGNEQFF
j_call: TRBJ2-7; d_call: NA; v_call: TRBV9; cdr3_nt: TGTGCCAGCAGCCCCCGGGTAGCGGCCACCTACGAGCAGTACTTC; cdr3_aa: CASSPRVAATYEQYF
j_call: TRBJ1-4; d_call: NA; v_call: TRBV19; cdr3_nt: TGTGCCAGTAGTATAGAAACAGGGATAGCTGAAAAACTGTTTTTT; cdr3_aa: CASSIETGIAEKLFF
j_call: TRBJ2-3; d_call: NA; v_call: TRBV9; cdr3_nt: TGTGCCAGCAGCGTAGGGGGGGCGGGAGATAAGCAGTATTTT; cdr3_aa: CASSVGGAGDKQYF
j_call: TRBJ1-1; d_call: TRBD1; v_call: TRBV11-3; cdr3_nt: TGTGCCAGCAGCATCCAGGGGGCAAACACTGAAGCTTTCTTT; cdr3_aa: CASSIQGANTEAFF
j_call: TRBJ1-1; d_call: NA; v_call: TRBV18; cdr3_nt: TGTGCCAGCTCACCACAACAGACTGAAGCTTTCTTT; cdr3_aa: CASSPQQTEAFF
j_call: TRBJ2-3; d_call: TRBD1; v_call: TRBV30; cdr3_nt: TGTGCCTGGAATGCACAGGGGGGCACAGATAAGCAGTATTTT; cdr3_aa: CAWNAQGGTDKQYF
j_call: TRBJ1-3; d_call: TRBD1; v_call: TRBV5-6; cdr3_nt: TGTGCCAGCAGCTTGGACAGGGGTGGGGGATTGGAGTATTTT; cdr3_aa: CASSLDRGGGLEYF
j_call: TRBJ1-6; d_call: NA; v_call: TRBV15; cdr3_nt: TGTGCCACCAGCAGAGAAAGGGGGAATTCACCCCTCCACTTT; cdr3_aa: CATSRERGNSPLHF
j_call: TRBJ2-7; d_call: TRBD1; v_call: TRBV29-1; cdr3_nt: TGCAGCGTTGAAGGGGACAGGGGGCTGACCTACGAGCAGTACTTC; cdr3_aa: CSVEGDRGLTYEQYF
j_call: TRBJ1-2; d_call: NA; v_call: TRBV6-5; cdr3_nt: TGTGCCAGCAGTTCTGCCGGGTACAAAGAGCCCTATGGCTACACCTTC; cdr3_aa: CASSSAGYKEPYGYTF
j_call: TRBJ2-1; d_call: TRBD2; v_call: TRBV13; cdr3_nt: TGTGCCAGCAGCTCCTTCAGCGGGAGGGGGGACAATGAGCAGTTCTTC; cdr3_aa: CASSSFSGRGDNEQFF
j_call: TRBJ2-1; d_call: NA; v_call: TRBV5-3; cdr3_nt: TGTGCCAGAAGCTTGGCTGTAGCTGATCCCTACAATGAGCAGTTCTTC; cdr3_aa: CARSLAVADPYNEQFF
j_call: TRBJ2-3; d_call: NA; v_call: TRBV6-5; cdr3_nt: TGTGCCAGCATGTCTCGGGCGGGCGGCACAGATAAGCAGTATTTT; cdr3_aa: CASMSRAGGTDKQYF
j_call: TRBJ2-2; d_call: TRBD1; v_call: TRBV4-2; cdr3_nt: TGTGCCAGCAGCCAAGACTCGGCAGGGGGCACGGACGGGGAGCTGTTTTTT; cdr3_aa: CASSQDSAGGTDGELFF
j_call: TRBJ2-5; d_call: NA; v_call: TRBV9; cdr3_nt: TGTGCCAGCAGCGTAGGGCAGGGTAAAGAGACCCAGTACTTC; cdr3_aa: CASSVGQGKETQYF
j_call: TRBJ2-7; d_call: NA; v_call: TRBV30; cdr3_nt: TGTGCCTGGAGTTTCCGGGCCGGGGGTTACGGAGAGCAGTACTTC; cdr3_aa: CAWSFRAGGYGEQYF
j_call: TRBJ1-2; d_call: TRBD1; v_call: TRBV5-6; cdr3_nt: TGTGCCGGCAGCCCCGGGACAGGGGCCTATGGCTACACCTTC; cdr3_aa: CAGSPGTGAYGYTF
j_call: TRBJ2-6; d_call: TRBD1; v_call: TRBV10-3; cdr3_nt: TGTGCCATCAGTGAGTCGACAGGGACTGGGGCCAACGTCCTGACTTTC; cdr3_aa: CAISESTGTGANVLTF
j_call: TRBJ2-7; d_call: NA; v_call: TRBV6-5; cdr3_nt: TGTGCCAGCAGTTATCCGGCGGAGGGCGAGCAGTACTTC; cdr3_aa: CASSYPAEGEQYF
j_call: TRBJ2-5; d_call: NA; v_call: TRBV30; cdr3_nt: TGTGCCGGGAGTTCCGGGCCCCTAGGAGGGGAGACCCAGTACTTC; cdr3_aa: CAGSSGPLGGETQYF
j_call: TRBJ2-3; d_call: NA; v_call: TRBV2; cdr3_nt: TGTGCCAGCATCCACGGGATCAGGGATACGCAGTATTTT; cdr3_aa: CASIHGIRDTQYF
j_call: TRBJ1-1; d_call: NA; v_call: TRBV5-4; cdr3_nt: TGTGCCAGCAGCCCGTCGTGGGGAGTCGACACTGAAGCTTTCTTT; cdr3_aa: CASSPSWGVDTEAFF
j_call: TRBJ2-2; d_call: NA; v_call: TRBV29-1; cdr3_nt: TGCAGCGCAGACAGGACCCGCACCGGGGAGCTGTTTTTT; cdr3_aa: CSADRTRTGELFF
j_call: TRBJ2-7; d_call: TRBD1; v_call: TRBV19; cdr3_nt: TGTGCCAGTAGCGCATCGCGGGACAGGGGGCTTAGGTCCTACGAGCAGTACTTC; cdr3_aa: CASSASRDRGLRSYEQYF
j_call: TRBJ2-7; d_call: TRBD2; v_call: TRBV7-9; cdr3_nt: TGTGCCAGCAGCTTAGTAGGTAGCGGGAGCTCCTACGAGCAGTACTTC; cdr3_aa: CASSLVGSGSSYEQYF
j_call: TRBJ2-3; d_call: TRBD1; v_call: TRBV6-5; cdr3_nt: TGTGCCAGCAGCCGGGACAGTTCCACAGATACGCAGTATTTT; cdr3_aa: CASSRDSSTDTQYF
j_call: TRBJ2-1; d_call: TRBD2; v_call: TRBV10-3; cdr3_nt: TGTGCCATCAGCGGATCTAGCGGGAGAAACAATGAGCAGTTCTTC; cdr3_aa: CAISGSSGRNNEQFF
j_call: TRBJ2-1; d_call: NA; v_call: TRBV7-9; cdr3_nt: TGTGCCAGCAGCCACCGGGAAAGGGCCCACAATGAGCAGTTCTTC; cdr3_aa: CASSHRERAHNEQFF
j_call: TRBJ2-1; d_call: NA; v_call: TRBV5-4; cdr3_nt: TGTGCCAGCAGCTTGGTGAGCAATGAGCAGTTCTTC; cdr3_aa: CASSLVSNEQFF
j_call: TRBJ2-7; d_call: TRBD1; v_call: TRBV5-1; cdr3_nt: TGCGCCAGCAGCTCAATAAATCGGGACAGGGTGGCCTACGAGCAGTACTTC; cdr3_aa: CASSSINRDRVAYEQYF
j_call: TRBJ2-5; d_call: TRBD2; v_call: TRBV6-6; cdr3_nt: TGTGCCAGCAGCCTAACGGGGGGGCCGGAGACCCAGTACTTC; cdr3_aa: CASSLTGGPETQYF
j_call: TRBJ2-7; d_call: TRBD1; v_call: TRBV7-6; cdr3_nt: TGTGCCAGCAGCATCCGACAGGGGGCCTACGAGCAGTACTTC; cdr3_aa: CASSIRQGAYEQYF
j_call: TRBJ2-1; d_call: NA; v_call: TRBV6-1; cdr3_nt: TGTGCCAGCTACCTCAGGGGTTATGAGCAGTTCTTC; cdr3_aa: CASYLRGYEQFF
j_call: TRBJ1-1; d_call: TRBD1; v_call: TRBV19; cdr3_nt: TGTGCCACTTCCCGCTACAGGGGTTCCACTGAAGCTTTCTTT; cdr3_aa: CATSRYRGSTEAFF